The source of this T cell receptor beta chain is a study of blood T cell repertoires in COVID-19. Overall study: Collection of acute and convalescent COVID-19 samples took place in the United States, Italy and Spain. PBMCs, B-cell-depleted T cells, or T cells were the source of the cDNA or gDNA that made up the material.

Source study methods: For nucleated cells, counts were estimated from reference gene primer amplification. Clones were sequenced by immunoSEQ multiplex PCR, and TCRdb holds only the in-frame ones, with some missing. V and J calls and clone size are given by that table; D and trimming were obtained from the DNA. The table has about 220,000 clones, 82% seen once. This CDR3 is 17 amino acids long. Trimming shortened V by 8 bases and J by 0 bases, and 22 bases separated the two germline ends. Germline V gene sequence: CDR1 MDHEN, CDR2 SYDVKM. Sequenced material: peripheral blood. The sequence was collected from a woman of 80 years or more with acute or convalescent COVID-19. This sequence joins TRBV28 and TRBJ1-2; D is uncertain. The CDR3 DNA follows: TGTGCCAGCGACCCGCGGGCAGCTGTTAACGCTAACTATGGCTACACCTTC. This sequence encodes CASDPRAAVNANYGYTF.